What follows describes a single T cell receptor (beta chain). The antigen remains undetermined. This specimen comes from a study of cytomegalovirus exposure and HLA in healthy donors. A multiplex PCR was run with 60 Vbeta primers and 13 Jbeta primers. Assay used: immunoSEQ multiplex PCR; TCRdb lists only in-frame clones, some missing. The sample yields about 160,000 clones, about 70% seen once. This CDR3 comprises 15 residues. V was pared by 6 bases and J by 0 bases, with 7 bases of the junction left unmatched. CDR1 and CDR2 (germline): MNHNS, SASEGT. Study conclusions and caveats: Several V segments, TRBV6-2 and TRBV6-3 among them, could not be told apart and were dropped. Usually a TCR sequence was rare, but some public TCRs were found in many donors. According to a later analysis, most TCR beta chains associated with CMV appeared HLA-restricted.

The source material was PBMCs. This TCR was sampled from a woman aged 40 to 50 in good health and CMV-seropositive. The chain is built from TRBV6-1 and TRBJ2-7; 8 nucleotides match TRBD1. The DNA of the CDR3 is TGTGCCAGCAGCCCGGGACAGGCCACCTCCTACGAGCAGTACTTC. Its translation: CASSPGQATSYEQYF.